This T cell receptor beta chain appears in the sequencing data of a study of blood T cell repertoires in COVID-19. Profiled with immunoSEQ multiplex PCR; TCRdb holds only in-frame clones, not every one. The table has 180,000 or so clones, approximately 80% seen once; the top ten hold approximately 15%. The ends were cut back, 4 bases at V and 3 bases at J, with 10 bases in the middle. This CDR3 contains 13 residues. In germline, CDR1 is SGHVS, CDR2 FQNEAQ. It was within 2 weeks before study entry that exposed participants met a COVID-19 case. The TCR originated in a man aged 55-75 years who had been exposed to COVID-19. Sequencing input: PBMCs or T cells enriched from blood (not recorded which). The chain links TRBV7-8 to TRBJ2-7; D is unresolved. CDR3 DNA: TGTGCCAGCAGCTCAACTGCACGCTACGAGCAGTACTTC. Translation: CASSSTARYEQYF.